A selection of T cell receptor beta chains follows, all from one sample in a study of T-cell memory formation after mild COVID-19. From the 5' RACE reads, TCRdb called clonotypes with MiXCR, one entry per CDR3 protein. The sample includes 400,000 or so distinct CDR3 sequences, roughly 20% of them seen just once. Specimen: PBMCs or a T cell subset sorted from them (not recorded which). The receptors derive from an adult woman who had mild COVID-19 (a few samples of this study predate the infection). Cell type and time point are not known. CDR3s include the opening cysteine and the closing phenylalanine or tryptophan. Fields, in order: J gene, D gene, clone size, V gene, CDR3 DNA, CDR3 protein. The D gene is left open where the match is weak. Only some rows state a clone size, as once, few, many or a class for expanded clones.

TRBJ2-7 TRBD1 . TRBV4-1 TGCGCCAGCAGCCAGTCCTCCGGGACAGGTAGCTACGAGCAGTACTTC CASSQSSGTGSYEQYF
TRBJ2-5 TRBD1 few TRBV5-1 TGCGCCAGCAGCCGCACAGGGGACGAGGAGACCCAGTACTTC CASSRTGDEETQYF
TRBJ2-5 TRBD1 few TRBV7-9 TGTGCCAGCACCAGGGTAGGGACAGTGACCCAGTACTTC CASTRVGTVTQYF
TRBJ2-5 . . TRBV12-3/TRBV12-4 TGTGCCAGCAGTTTGCGGAGCCAGTACCAAGAGACCCAGTACTTC CASSLRSQYQETQYF
TRBJ2-7 . few TRBV19 TGTGCCAGTGCGATAAGGTTCTCCTACGAGCAGTACTTC CASAIRFSYEQYF
TRBJ2-1 . few TRBV27 TGTGCCAGCAGTTCCCCGGGGGTCCTCTACAATGAGCAGTTCTTC CASSSPGVLYNEQFF
TRBJ1-2 . few TRBV7-2 TGTGCCAGCAGCTTAAATTCGGCAGCTTATGGCTACACCTTC CASSLNSAAYGYTF
TRBJ2-3 TRBD2 . TRBV7-2 TGTGCCAGCAGCTTAGTGCGGGAGGGCCGAGATACGCAGTATTTT CASSLVREGRDTQYF
TRBJ1-2 . few TRBV12-3/TRBV12-4 TGTGCCATCCAGTTTCAGACGAACTATGGCTACACCTTC CAIQFQTNYGYTF
TRBJ1-1 . . TRBV20-1 TGCAGTGCTAGAGGGTGGGGGGTGCCGGTGGACACTGAAGCTTTCTTT CSARGWGVPVDTEAFF
TRBJ2-1 TRBD2 . TRBV12-5 TGTGCTAGTGGCCACGGTGGGAGGGGACTAGCGGTTCGGGACAATGAGCAGTTCTTC CASGHGGRGLAVRDNEQFF
TRBJ1-5 . . TRBV28 TGTGCCAGCAAACAACAGGGCTCCCTAAGGAGCAATCAGCCCCAGCATTTT CASKQQGSLRSNQPQHF
TRBJ2-7 TRBD1 many TRBV12-3/TRBV12-4 TGTGCCAGCAGCCGCGGACAGGGTGTCGAGCAGTACTTC CASSRGQGVEQYF
TRBJ2-3 TRBD1 . TRBV2 TGTGCCAGCACCCGCGGAATAGGGGGCGGTTACACAGATACGCAGTATTTT CASTRGIGGGYTDTQYF
TRBJ1-1 . . TRBV29-1 TGCAGCGTTGGGCAGCGCGCTGAAGCTTTCTTT CSVGQRAEAFF
TRBJ2-4 TRBD2 . TRBV4-3 TGCGCCAGCAGCCAAGAGGCGACTAGCGGCCTACTCGGAAACATTCAGTACTTC CASSQEATSGLLGNIQYF
TRBJ2-1 . . TRBV28 TGTGCCAGCAGTTTACCCCGGGACTCCCGATACTACAATGAGCAGTTCTTC CASSLPRDSRYYNEQFF
TRBJ1-1 . few TRBV29-1 TGCAGCGTCAGCAACTTGGGCGCCGGCACTGAAGCTTTCTTT CSVSNLGAGTEAFF
TRBJ2-5 . . TRBV12-3/TRBV12-4 TGTGCCAGCAGCCCCAGACCGGACAGTCAAGAGACCCAGTACTTC CASSPRPDSQETQYF
TRBJ2-2 TRBD2 few TRBV20-1 TGCAGTATAGCGGGAGACACCGGGGAGCTGTTTTTT CSIAGDTGELFF
TRBJ1-4 . few TRBV7-9 TGTGCCAGTCGTCGGGGGGACTCAACAACTAATGAAAAACTGTTTTTT CASRRGDSTTNEKLFF
TRBJ2-3 . few TRBV12-5 TGTGCTAGTGATAGCGGTTCCACAGATACGCAGTATTTT CASDSGSTDTQYF
TRBJ1-1 . few TRBV12-3/TRBV12-4 TGTGCCAGCAGCTATAGCACCGGGACAAGGAACACTGAAGCTTTCTTT CASSYSTGTRNTEAFF
TRBJ2-1 TRBD2 many TRBV7-2 TGTGCCAGCAGCTTAGTGGGGCTAGCGGGAGGGTCTAGCTCCTACAATGAGCAGTTCTTC CASSLVGLAGGSSSYNEQFF
TRBJ1-1 . . TRBV20-1 TGCAGTGCCCAACAGGGCGTAGGCACTGAAGCTTTCTTT CSAQQGVGTEAFF
TRBJ2-7 TRBD2 . TRBV7-9 TGTGCCAGCAGCCCTGGGACTAGCGGGAGCGAGCAGTACTTC CASSPGTSGSEQYF
TRBJ1-1 . . TRBV12-5 TGTGCTAGTGGTTTGTCAATCGGCGGGAGTACTGAAGATTTCTTT CASGLSIGGSTEDFF
TRBJ2-3 TRBD1 many TRBV15 TGTGCCACCAGCGGGGGACAGGGCTCAGATACGCAGTATTTT CATSGGQGSDTQYF
TRBJ2-5 . many TRBV24-1 TGTGCCACCAGCGGGGGGCCGGTTGAGACCCAGTACTTC CATSGGPVETQYF
TRBJ1-4 . . TRBV19 TGTGCCAGTAGTATAGTAGCGTCGGCCTCAAATGAAAAACTGTTTTTT CASSIVASASNEKLFF
TRBJ2-4 . many TRBV5-1 TGCGCCAGCAGCTTGGCCTTAGCCAAAAACATTCAGTACTTC CASSLALAKNIQYF
TRBJ2-5 . many TRBV9 TGTGCCAGCAGCGTCGCTAACCAAGAGACCCAGTACTTC CASSVANQETQYF
TRBJ2-7 . . TRBV9 TGTGCCAGCAGCGTAGCGGCGGCGGGGTACGAGCAGTACTTC CASSVAAAGYEQYF
TRBJ2-7 . . TRBV28 TGTGCCAGCAGTTTACAGGGCAAGCAGTACTTC CASSLQGKQYF
TRBJ2-4 . few TRBV5-1 TGCGCCAGCAGTACCTCGGGCCCCTGGGAAAACATTCAGTACTTC CASSTSGPWENIQYF
TRBJ2-7 . . TRBV18 TGTGCCAGCTCACCACCCCTTCGACAGGCCTTCTACGAGCAGTACTTC CASSPPLRQAFYEQYF
TRBJ1-6 . . TRBV25-1 TGTGCCAGCATAGGGTCTTCACCGAGTTCACCCCTCCACTTT CASIGSSPSSPLHF